The T cell receptor beta chain described here comes from a study of identifying expanded T cells in peripheral blood. Study-wide points: About 1.2 clones differed between technical replicates, versus approximately 17 and 20 over time. Clone count variance between approximately 2-week samples rose with total template count.

This table comes from immunoSEQ multiplex PCR, and its TCRdb copy is limited to in-frame clones, with some not included. This sample has around 94,000 clones, with approximately 90% found just once. The CDR3 contains 14 residues. V lost 6 bases, J lost 5 bases, and 4 bases stayed unmatched. CDR1 is MNHEY, CDR2 SVGAGI, per germline. No infections or other immune events were documented during collection. On this clone itself: What it recognizes is unknown.

The receptor was isolated from a person between 18 and 75 years old in good health. The chain uses TRBV6-5 and TRBJ1-5, with 10 nucleotides matching TRBD1. The sample consisted of blood. The DNA for the CDR3 is TGTGCCAGCAGCAGGACAGGGGGTGATCAGCCCCAGCATTTT. Residues: CASSRTGGDQPQHF.